The clone carrying this T cell receptor (beta chain) came up a few times. Constant-region reverse primers amplified full-length variable regions, followed by semi-nested Nested Universal Primer A PCR. TCRdb re-called the 5' RACE reads with MiXCR, one entry per CDR3 protein. The data contain roughly 60,000 distinct CDR3 sequences, more than 25% of them singletons. Treg sorting used a CD4+CD25+CD127-/low gate. CDR3 length: 14 residues. V was trimmed by 0 bases and J by 3 bases, leaving 12 bases between them. Germline-derived CDR1 and CDR2 are DFQATT and SNEGSKA (reference sequence). The genes are TRBV20-1 and TRBJ2-7; the D gene is possibly TRBD2 (5 bases). Sample: tumor-infiltrating Tregs sorted from the breast tumor. This clonotype was sampled from a female donor with breast cancer. The CDR3 spells CSARDGRTFYEQYF. The CDR3 DNA is TGCAGTGCTAGAGATGGGCGGACTTTCTACGAGCAGTACTTC.